These 2 T cell receptor beta chains originate from one sample sequenced in a study of OX40 agonist ivuxolimab in advanced cancers. The repertoire was sequenced with immunoSEQ multiplex PCR; TCRdb's copy has only in-frame clones and lacks some. The sample shows roughly 79,000 clones, roughly 84% of them seen only once. This specimen consisted of CD4+ or CD8+ T cells sorted from blood, obtained in a trial of the OX40 agonist ivuxolimab. The receptors derive from an adult with an advanced solid tumor such as melanoma, head and neck, liver or kidney cancer.

J is TRBJ2-2 and V is TRBV11-2; TRBD1 is a possible D gene (5 bases). This CDR3 comprises 15 residues. The germline gives CDR1 SGHAT, CDR2 FQNNGV. V was shortened by 5 bases and J by 3 bases, with 13 bases between the two germline ends. Here the CDR3 reads CASSPDSSHTGELFF. As DNA, the CDR3 is TGTGCCAGCAGCCCCGACAGCTCCCACACCGGGGAGCTGTTTTTT.

Only a few counts were recorded for this clone. Additional DNA sequences in this sample encode the identical CDR3. The chain couples TRBV29-1 to TRBJ2-3, with a possible D match to TRBD2 (6 bases). This CDR3 contains 13 residues. V was clipped by 0 bases and J by 6 bases, with 10 bases between them. Germline CDR1 is SQVTM and CDR2 is ANQGSEA. The CDR3 sequence: CSVEDLGRDTQYF. The CDR3 DNA reads TGCAGCGTTGAAGATCTTGGGAGGGATACGCAGTATTTT.